A single sample is the source of the 19 T cell receptor beta chains below, sequenced in a study of CD8 T cells in Susac syndrome. cDNA came from roughly 0.53 to 1 ug RNA primed by random hexamers. TCRdb re-analysed the immunoSEQ multiplex PCR reads in MiXCR, keeping a single row per CDR3 protein. The table has about 140,000 distinct CDR3 sequences, more than 85% seen once. The sample consisted of CD4+ T cells from PBMCs. Receptors originate from a human donor with Susac syndrome.

The chain joins TRBV29-1 to TRBJ2-5; the match to TRBD1 covers 8 bases. CDR3 length equals 13 residues. The V and J ends lost 6 bases and 3 bases, in that order; junction bases with no gene match: 6. Looked up from germline, CDR1 is SQVTM and CDR2 is ANQGSEA. In DNA form, the CDR3 reads TGCAGCGTGAAGACAGGGGTGAAAGAGACCCAGTACTTC. Translating gives CSVKTGVKETQYF.

This chain links TRBV12-3 or TRBV12-4 with TRBJ2-2; D might be TRBD2 (6 bases). The CDR3 loop spans 14 amino acids. V gave up 4 bases and J gave up 1 base, with 7 bases separating them. CDR3 in DNA: TGTGCCAGCAGTTCGGGACTGAACACCGGGGAGCTGTTTTTT. Translated, it gives CASSSGLNTGELFF.

The chain uses TRBV3-1 and TRBJ2-7; possible D gene TRBD1, 5 bases. V was pared by 3 bases and J by 7 bases, with 13 bases between. This CDR3 has 13 residues. The germline gives CDR1 LGHDT, CDR2 YNNKEL (reference sequence). CDR3 nucleotides: TGTGCCAGCAGCCAGGGCAGGGCTGGGGAGCAGTACTTC. Protein sequence: CASSQGRAGEQYF.

The V and J genes are TRBV20-1 and TRBJ2-1, with 12 bases fitting TRBD2. The CDR3 runs 17 residues. Germline assignment: CDR1 DFQATT and CDR2 SNEGSKA (reference sequence). The V gene end was trimmed by 3 bases and the J gene end by 1 base; junction bases not matched to a gene: 7. The CDR3 here is CSASSLAGGRSYNEQFF. In DNA, the CDR3 is TGCAGTGCTAGCAGCCTAGCGGGGGGGCGGTCCTACAATGAGCAGTTCTTC.

V is TRBV7-9 and J is TRBJ1-2, with a tentative D call TRBD1 (6 bases). CDR1 is SEHNR, CDR2 FQNEAQ, per germline (reference sequence). V dropped 9 bases and J dropped 7 bases, with 15 bases sitting between them. The length of the CDR3 is 12 residues. As DNA, the CDR3 is TGTGCCAGTCGGACAGACATCGGTGGCTACACCTTC. Residues: CASRTDIGGYTF.

The chain has TRBV20-1 and TRBJ1-5; D gene ambiguous. V was trimmed by 2 bases and J by 5 bases, leaving 10 bases between them. Per germline, CDR1 DFQATT and CDR2 SNEGSKA (reference sequence). The length of the CDR3 is 13 residues. The CDR3 reads CSARRAGYQPQHF. DNA for the CDR3: TGCAGTGCTAGACGAGCTGGGTATCAGCCCCAGCATTTT.

The J gene is TRBJ2-1, the V gene TRBV7-2; the match to TRBD2 covers 8 bases. V was pared by 3 bases and J by 8 bases, with 6 bases of the junction left unmatched. CDR3 length: 14 amino acids. CDR1 and CDR2 (germline): SGHTA, FQGNSA. The CDR3 nucleotides read TGTGCCAGCAGCTTCGGAGCGGGAGCACATGAGCAGTTCTTC. Residues: CASSFGAGAHEQFF.

The chain combines TRBV21-1 with TRBJ2-6. TRBV21-1 is a recognized pseudogene. The length of the CDR3 is 17 residues. The CDR3 loop reads CASSNTTPGSGANVLTF. DNA for the CDR3: TGTGCCAGCAGCAATACTACGCCAGGTTCTGGGGCCAACGTCCTGACTTTC.

The J gene is TRBJ2-5, the V gene TRBV5-6, with D unresolved. Trimming cost V 7 bases and J 0 bases, with 10 bases left between them. The CDR3 is made up of 13 amino acids. Germline values: CDR1 SGHDT, CDR2 YYEEEE. The CDR3 nucleotides read TGTGCCAGCTCAAGACTGCACCAAGAGACCCAGTACTTC. Translation gives CASSRLHQETQYF. The entire variable domain, with the rest obtained from reference TRBV5-6 and TRBJ2-5, is as follows: DAGVTQSPTHLIKTRGQQVTLRCSPKSGHDTVSWYQQALGQGPQFIFQYYEEEERQRGNFPDRFSGHQFPNYSSELNVNALLLGDSALYLCASSRLHQETQYFGPGTRLLVL.

This chain joins TRBV28 and TRBJ2-3, with 12 bases aligning to TRBD2. The junction had 6 bases not matched to a gene; V was cut back by 6 bases and J by 2 bases. This CDR3 is built from 16 residues. Germline V gene data show CDR1 as MDHEN and CDR2 as SYDVKM. The CDR3: CASSSTSGGLTDTQYF. The CDR3 DNA reads TGTGCCAGCAGCTCTACTAGCGGGGGGCTCACAGATACGCAGTATTTT.

The chain carries TRBV20-1 and TRBJ2-1; 11 bases map to TRBD1. CDR1 DFQATT and CDR2 SNEGSKA come from the germline V gene (reference sequence). Trimming cost V 4 bases and J 9 bases; bases outside gene matches: 8. The CDR3 consists of 14 residues. The CDR3 loop reads CSAIRTGGSGEQFF. The CDR3 coding sequence is TGCAGTGCTATTAGGACAGGGGGCTCGGGTGAGCAGTTCTTC.

This rearrangement joins TRBV28 to TRBJ1-1, with 8 nucleotides matching TRBD1. The CDR3 has 15 residues. The V segment lost 5 bases and the J segment 4 bases; nucleotides outside the gene matches: 9. In germline, CDR1 is MDHEN, CDR2 SYDVKM. The CDR3 coding sequence is TGTGCCAGCAGTCCCACCGGGACAGGTCGCACTGAAGCTTTCTTT. It specifies CASSPTGTGRTEAFF.

The V gene is TRBV30, the J gene TRBJ1-5; 9 bases match TRBD1. The V segment lost 2 bases and the J segment 6 bases; nucleotides outside the gene matches: 5. Germline assignment: CDR1 GTSNPN and CDR2 SVGIG (reference sequence). CDR3 length equals 14 residues. The CDR3, as DNA: TGTGCCTGGAGTAATCAACAGGGGGCTCAGCCCCAGCATTTT. It codes for CAWSNQQGAQPQHF.

The chain recombines TRBV6-2 or TRBV6-3 with TRBJ2-1; D is unclear. V was shortened by 5 bases and J by 10 bases, with 15 bases between the two germline ends. From germline, CDR1 is MNHEY and CDR2 SVGEGT. This CDR3 region has 13 residues. The CDR3 nucleotides read TGTGCCAGCAGTCAGGTTGGATCGAGGGAGCAGTTCTTC. Its translation: CASSQVGSREQFF.

V and J are TRBV3-1 and TRBJ1-2; D possibly corresponds to TRBD1 (5 bases). Per the germline V gene, CDR1 is LGHDT and CDR2 is YNNKEL (reference sequence). The CDR3 consists of 16 residues. The ends were cut back, 1 base at V and 4 bases at J, with 16 bases in the middle. DNA of the CDR3: TGTGCCAGCAGCCAAGGATCGGGGCAGGCGGCCTATGGCTACACCTTC. It specifies CASSQGSGQAAYGYTF.

The chain combines TRBV30 with TRBJ1-2; 7 nucleotides match TRBD1. CDR3 length: 13 amino acids. The ends lost 3 bases at V and 4 bases at J; junction bases unmatched: 5. Germline CDR1 and CDR2: GTSNPN and SVGIG (reference sequence). CDR3 region: CAWRTGLGYGYTF. The CDR3 coding sequence is TGTGCCTGGAGGACAGGGTTGGGCTATGGCTACACCTTC.

This clonotype was recorded once. The rearrangement links TRBV7-8 to TRBJ1-2; D remains unclear. The CDR3 totals 17 residues. Germline V CDR1 and CDR2: SGHVS, FQNEAQ. Between the trimmed V and J ends, which lost 5 bases and 5 bases, there was a span of 24 bases. The CDR3 coding sequence is TGTGCCAGCAGCCCAGCAGCGGGTGCCACTACTCAGTATGGCTACACCTTC. It yields the protein CASSPAAGATTQYGYTF.

This clonotype was observed a single time. This chain uses TRBV29-1 with TRBJ1-1; 8 bases fit TRBD1. Germline loops: CDR1 SQVTM, CDR2 ANQGSEA. CDR3 length equals 16 residues. The V segment lost 7 bases and the J segment 4 bases; nucleotides outside the gene matches: 17. The CDR3 coding sequence is TGCAGCGCCGGATTGTCCAGGGGGCTTTTTAGCACTGAAGCTTTCTTT. Translating it yields CSAGLSRGLFSTEAFF. The full variable domain, with the rest looked up from reference TRBV29-1 and TRBJ1-1, is SAVISQKPSRDICQRGTSLTIQCQVDSQVTMMFWYRQQPGQSLTLIATANQGSEATYESGFVIDKFPISRPNLTFSTLTVSNMSPEDSSIYLCSAGLSRGLFSTEAFFGQGTRLTVV.

A single count supports this clonotype. This sequence joins TRBV3-1 and TRBJ1-4; D may be TRBD1 (6 bases). Germline V lookup: CDR1 LGHDT, CDR2 YNNKEL (reference sequence). V was trimmed by 7 bases and J by 7 bases, leaving 16 bases between them. The CDR3 contains 14 residues. DNA of the CDR3: TGTGCCAGCACTGTACAGGGATCTGGTGAAAAACTGTTTTTT. This gives the protein CASTVQGSGEKLFF.